This T cell receptor beta chain appears in the sequencing data of a study of PD-1 blockade in classical Hodgkin lymphoma. Study results and limitations: By cycle point C4D1, TCR diversity had risen significantly in CD4+ cells (but not CD8+ cells).

About this clone: Its antigen is as yet unknown.

The CDR3 is 14 residues long. V was clipped by 2 bases and J by 4 bases, with 11 bases between them. CDR1 and CDR2 (germline): MDHEN, SYDVKM. Sequencing was performed with immunoSEQ multiplex PCR; in TCRdb, only in-frame clones are kept and a portion is missing. The data contain about 32,000 clones, roughly 92% of them singletons. Time point specified: cycle 4 day 1 (C4D1), after more than 5 weeks of nivolumab. All trial patients relapsed after autologous stem cell transplantation. The authors purified CD4+ T cells from thawed PBMCs by magnetic negative selection. The chain recombines TRBV28 with TRBJ1-2; no clear D. The material was CD4+ T cells from blood, obtained before the fourth cycle of nivolumab. The TCR was taken from a human donor with classical Hodgkin lymphoma. The DNA for the CDR3 is TGTGCCAGCAGTTTACTCCCGGGAGGCTATGGCTACACCTTC. Amino acids: CASSLLPGGYGYTF.